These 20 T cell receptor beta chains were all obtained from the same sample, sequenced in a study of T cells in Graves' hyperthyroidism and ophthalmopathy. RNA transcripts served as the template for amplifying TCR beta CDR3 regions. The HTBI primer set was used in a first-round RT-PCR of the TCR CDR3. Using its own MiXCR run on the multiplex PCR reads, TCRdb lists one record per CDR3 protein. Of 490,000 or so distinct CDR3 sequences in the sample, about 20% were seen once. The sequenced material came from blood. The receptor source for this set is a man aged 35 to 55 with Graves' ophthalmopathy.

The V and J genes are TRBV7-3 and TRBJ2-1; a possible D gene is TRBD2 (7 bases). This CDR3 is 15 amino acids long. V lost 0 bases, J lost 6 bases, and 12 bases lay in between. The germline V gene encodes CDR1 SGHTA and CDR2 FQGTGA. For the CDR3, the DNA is TGTGCCAGCAGCTTAACGGGGGGGGCCCCCAATGAGCAGTTCTTC. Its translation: CASSLTGGAPNEQFF.

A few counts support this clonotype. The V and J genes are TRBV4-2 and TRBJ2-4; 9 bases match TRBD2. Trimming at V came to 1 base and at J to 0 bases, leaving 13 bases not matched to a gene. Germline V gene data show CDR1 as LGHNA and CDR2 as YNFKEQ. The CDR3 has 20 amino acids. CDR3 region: CASSQAGGLAGNLAKNIQYF. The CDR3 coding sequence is TGTGCCAGCAGCCAAGCTGGCGGCCTAGCGGGAAACCTAGCCAAAAACATTCAGTACTTC.

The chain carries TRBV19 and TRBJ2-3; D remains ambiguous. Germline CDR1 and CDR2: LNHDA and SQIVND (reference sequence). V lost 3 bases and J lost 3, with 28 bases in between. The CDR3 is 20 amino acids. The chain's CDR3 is CASSISLWYLAPSPTDTQYF. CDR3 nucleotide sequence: TGTGCCAGTAGTATTTCCCTGTGGTACCTGGCCCCGAGTCCGACAGATACGCAGTATTTT.

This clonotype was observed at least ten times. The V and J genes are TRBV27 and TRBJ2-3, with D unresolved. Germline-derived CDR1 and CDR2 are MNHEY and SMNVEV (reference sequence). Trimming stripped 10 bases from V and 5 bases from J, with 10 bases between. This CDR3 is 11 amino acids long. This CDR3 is CATFLIDTQYF. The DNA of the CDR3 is TGTGCCACCTTTCTGATAGATACGCAGTATTTT.

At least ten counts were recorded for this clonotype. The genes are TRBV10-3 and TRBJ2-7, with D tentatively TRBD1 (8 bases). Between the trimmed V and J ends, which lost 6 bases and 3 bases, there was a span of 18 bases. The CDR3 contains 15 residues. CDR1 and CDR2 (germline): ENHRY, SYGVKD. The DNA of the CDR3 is TGTGCCATCAGCGACAGCGGGACAGGCCACTACGAGCAGTACTTC. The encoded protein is CAISDSGTGHYEQYF.

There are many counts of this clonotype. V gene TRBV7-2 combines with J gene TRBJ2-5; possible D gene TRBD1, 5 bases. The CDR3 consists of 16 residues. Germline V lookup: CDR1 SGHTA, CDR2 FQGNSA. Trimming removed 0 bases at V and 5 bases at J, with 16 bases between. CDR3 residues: CASSLAHRPLGETQYF. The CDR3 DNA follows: TGTGCCAGCAGCTTAGCCCACAGGCCCCTAGGGGAGACCCAGTACTTC.

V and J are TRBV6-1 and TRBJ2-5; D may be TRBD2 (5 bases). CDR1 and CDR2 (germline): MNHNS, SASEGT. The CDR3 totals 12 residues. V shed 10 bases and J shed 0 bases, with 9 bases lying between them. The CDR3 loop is CATGEYQETQYF. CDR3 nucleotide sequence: TGTGCCACTGGGGAGTACCAAGAGACCCAGTACTTC.

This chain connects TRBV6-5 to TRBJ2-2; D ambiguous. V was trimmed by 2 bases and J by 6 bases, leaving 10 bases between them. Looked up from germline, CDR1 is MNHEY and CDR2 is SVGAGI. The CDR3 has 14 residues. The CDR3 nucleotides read TGTGCCAGCAGTTACGACCAGAAGGCCGGGGAGCTGTTTTTT. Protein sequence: CASSYDQKAGELFF.

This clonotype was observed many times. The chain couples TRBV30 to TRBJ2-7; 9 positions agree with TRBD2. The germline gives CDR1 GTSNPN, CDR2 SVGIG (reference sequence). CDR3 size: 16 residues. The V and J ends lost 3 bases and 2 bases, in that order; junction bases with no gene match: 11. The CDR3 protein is CAWRVTRREGPYEQYF. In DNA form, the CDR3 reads TGTGCCTGGAGAGTAACGAGGCGGGAGGGCCCCTACGAGCAGTACTTC.

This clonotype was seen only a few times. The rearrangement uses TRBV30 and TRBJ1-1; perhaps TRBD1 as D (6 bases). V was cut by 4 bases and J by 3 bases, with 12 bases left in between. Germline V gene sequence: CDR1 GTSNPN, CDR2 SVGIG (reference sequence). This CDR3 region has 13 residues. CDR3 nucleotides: TGTGCCTGGAAATCAGGGGCGCACACTGAAGCTTTCTTT. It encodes CAWKSGAHTEAFF.

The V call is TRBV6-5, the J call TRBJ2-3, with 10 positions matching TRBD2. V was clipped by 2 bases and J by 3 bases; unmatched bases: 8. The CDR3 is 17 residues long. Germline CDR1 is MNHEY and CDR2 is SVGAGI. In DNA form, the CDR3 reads TGTGCCAGCAGTTACCCTGTCTCTAGCGGGAGTACAGATACGCAGTATTTT. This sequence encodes CASSYPVSSGSTDTQYF.

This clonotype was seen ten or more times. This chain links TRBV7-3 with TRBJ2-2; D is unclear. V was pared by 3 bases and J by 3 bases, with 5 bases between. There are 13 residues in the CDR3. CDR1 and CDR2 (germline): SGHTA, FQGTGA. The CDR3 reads CASSFRHTGELFF. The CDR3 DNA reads TGTGCCAGCAGCTTTAGACACACCGGGGAGCTGTTTTTT.

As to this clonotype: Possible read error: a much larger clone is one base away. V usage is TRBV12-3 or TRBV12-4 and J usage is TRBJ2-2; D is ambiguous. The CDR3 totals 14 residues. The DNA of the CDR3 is TGTGCCAGCAGTTTACTTATGAACACCGCGGAGCTGTTTTTT. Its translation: CASSLLMNTAELFF.

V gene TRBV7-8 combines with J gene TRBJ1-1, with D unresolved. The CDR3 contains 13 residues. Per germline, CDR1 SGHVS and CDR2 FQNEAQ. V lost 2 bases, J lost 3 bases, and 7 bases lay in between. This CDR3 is CASSLRRDTEAFF. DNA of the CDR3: TGTGCCAGCAGCTTACGCCGCGACACTGAAGCTTTCTTT. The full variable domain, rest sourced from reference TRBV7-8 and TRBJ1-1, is GAGVSQSPRYKVAKRGQDVALRCDPISGHVSLFWYQQALGQGPEFLTYFQNEAQLDKSGLPSDRFFAERPEGSVSTLKIQRTQQEDSAVYLCASSLRRDTEAFFGQGTRLTVV.

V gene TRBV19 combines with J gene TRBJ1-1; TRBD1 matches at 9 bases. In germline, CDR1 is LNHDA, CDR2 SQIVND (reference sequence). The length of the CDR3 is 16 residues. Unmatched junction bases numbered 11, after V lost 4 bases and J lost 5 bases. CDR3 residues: CASSTITGGSRTEAFF. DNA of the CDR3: TGTGCCAGTAGTACAATAACAGGGGGCTCGAGGACTGAAGCTTTCTTT.

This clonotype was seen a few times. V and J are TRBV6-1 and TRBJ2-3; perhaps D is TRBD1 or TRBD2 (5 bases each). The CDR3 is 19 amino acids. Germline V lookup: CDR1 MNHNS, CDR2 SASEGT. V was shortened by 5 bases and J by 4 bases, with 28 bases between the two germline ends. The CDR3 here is CASSPLSQAAGTWADTQYF. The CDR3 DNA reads TGTGCCAGCAGTCCCCTCTCCCAAGCTGCAGGGACCTGGGCAGATACGCAGTATTTT.

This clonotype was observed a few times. The CDR3 region has the DNA TGTGCCAGCAGTCGGGCCGGGACAATTAATGAAAAACTGTTTTTT. Translation gives CASSRAGTINEKLFF. The chain carries TRBV12-3 or TRBV12-4 and TRBJ1-4; D might be TRBD1 (6 bases). V was clipped by 5 bases and J by 4 bases, with 14 bases between them. The CDR3 spans 15 residues.

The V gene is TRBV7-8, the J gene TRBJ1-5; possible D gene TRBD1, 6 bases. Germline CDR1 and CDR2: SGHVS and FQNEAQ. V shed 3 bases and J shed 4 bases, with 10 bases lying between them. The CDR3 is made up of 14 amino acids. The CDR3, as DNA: TGTGCCAGCAGCTTGGTCCAGGGGAATCAGCCCCAGCATTTT. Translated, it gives CASSLVQGNQPQHF. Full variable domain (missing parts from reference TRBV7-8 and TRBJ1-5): GAGVSQSPRYKVAKRGQDVALRCDPISGHVSLFWYQQALGQGPEFLTYFQNEAQLDKSGLPSDRFFAERPEGSVSTLKIQRTQQEDSAVYLCASSLVQGNQPQHFGDGTRLSIL.

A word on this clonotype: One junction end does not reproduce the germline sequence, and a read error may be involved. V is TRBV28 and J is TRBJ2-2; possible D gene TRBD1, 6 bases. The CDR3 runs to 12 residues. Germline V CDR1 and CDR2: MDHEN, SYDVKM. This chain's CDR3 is CASQRDTGEPFF. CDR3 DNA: TGTGCCAGCCAAAGGGACACCGGGGAGCCGTTTTTT.

The CDR3: CSAVRTGREKLFF. The CDR3 DNA reads TGCAGTGCTGTCCGAACAGGGCGGGAAAAACTGTTTTTT. The chain carries TRBV20-1 and TRBJ1-4; a weak D match, TRBD1 (6 bases). V shed 5 bases and J shed 8 bases, with 15 bases lying between them. This CDR3 region has 13 residues. Germline V gene lookup returns CDR1 DFQATT and CDR2 SNEGSKA (reference sequence).